The clone carrying this T cell receptor beta chain has just a few counts. Its antigen is currently unknown. RNA transcripts served as the template for amplifying TCR beta CDR3 regions. RT-PCR in the first round (using the HTBI primer set) targeted the TCR CDR3. TCRdb redid the calling of the multiplex PCR reads with MiXCR, one entry per CDR3 protein. The sample has 560,000 or so distinct CDR3 sequences, just under 20% seen once. This entry is derived from a study of T cells in Graves' hyperthyroidism and ophthalmopathy. Study-wide points: Before onset, by a median of about seven months, the model predicted ophthalmopathy.

The length of the CDR3 is 16 residues. V lost 0 bases to trimming and J lost 4 bases; unmatched junction nucleotides: 10. The germline V gene has CDR1 SQVTM and CDR2 ANQGSEA. The chain employs TRBV29-1 and TRBJ2-7, with TRBD1 identical over 9 bases. Material for sequencing was blood. The receptor's source is a man in his forties with Graves' ophthalmopathy. As DNA, the CDR3 is TGCAGCGTTGAAGATCCTGGGACAGGGCGTAGGTACGAGCAGTACTTC. Its translation: CSVEDPGTGRRYEQYF.